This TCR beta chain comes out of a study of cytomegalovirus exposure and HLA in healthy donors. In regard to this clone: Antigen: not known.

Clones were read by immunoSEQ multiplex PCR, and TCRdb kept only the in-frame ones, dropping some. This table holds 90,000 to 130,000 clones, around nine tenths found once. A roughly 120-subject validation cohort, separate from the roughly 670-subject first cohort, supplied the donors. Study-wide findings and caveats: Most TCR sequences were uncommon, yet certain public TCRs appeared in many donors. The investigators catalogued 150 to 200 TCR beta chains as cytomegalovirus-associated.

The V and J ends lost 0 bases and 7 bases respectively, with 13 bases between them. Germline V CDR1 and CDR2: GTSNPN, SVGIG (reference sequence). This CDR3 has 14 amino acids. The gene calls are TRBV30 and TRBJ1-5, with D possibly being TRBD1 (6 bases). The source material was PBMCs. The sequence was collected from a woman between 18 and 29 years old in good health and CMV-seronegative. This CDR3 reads CAWSVNGGAQPQHF. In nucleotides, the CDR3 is TGTGCCTGGAGTGTAAACGGGGGGGCGCAGCCCCAGCATTTT.